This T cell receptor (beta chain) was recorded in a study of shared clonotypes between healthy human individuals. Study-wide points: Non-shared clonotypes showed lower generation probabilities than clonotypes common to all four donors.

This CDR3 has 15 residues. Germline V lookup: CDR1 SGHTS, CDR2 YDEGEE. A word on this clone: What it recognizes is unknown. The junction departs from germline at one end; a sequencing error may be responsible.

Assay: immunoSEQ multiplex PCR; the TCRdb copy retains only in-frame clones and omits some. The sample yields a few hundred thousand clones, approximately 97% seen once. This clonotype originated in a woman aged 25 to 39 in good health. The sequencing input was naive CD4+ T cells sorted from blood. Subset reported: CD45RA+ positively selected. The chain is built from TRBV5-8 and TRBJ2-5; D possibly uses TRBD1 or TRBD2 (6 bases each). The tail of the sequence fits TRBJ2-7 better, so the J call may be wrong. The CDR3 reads CASRLGGLYSYEQYF. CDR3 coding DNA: TGTGCCAGCAGGTTGGGGGGCCTTTACTCCTACGAGCAGTACTTC.